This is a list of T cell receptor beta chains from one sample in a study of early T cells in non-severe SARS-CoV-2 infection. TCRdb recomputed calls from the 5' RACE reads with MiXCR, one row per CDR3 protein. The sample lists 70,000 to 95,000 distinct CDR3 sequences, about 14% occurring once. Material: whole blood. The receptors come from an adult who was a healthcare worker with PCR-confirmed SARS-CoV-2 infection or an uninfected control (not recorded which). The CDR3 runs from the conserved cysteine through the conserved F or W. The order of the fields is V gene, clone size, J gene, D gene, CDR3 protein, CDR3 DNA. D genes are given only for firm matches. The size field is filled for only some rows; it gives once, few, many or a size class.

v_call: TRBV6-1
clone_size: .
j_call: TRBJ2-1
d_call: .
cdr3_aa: CASSESTLSSYNEQFF
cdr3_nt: TGTGCCAGCAGTGAATCGACACTTAGCTCCTACAATGAGCAGTTCTTC

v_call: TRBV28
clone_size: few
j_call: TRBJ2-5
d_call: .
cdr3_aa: CASSQQPYQETQYF
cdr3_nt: TGTGCCAGCAGTCAACAGCCGTACCAAGAGACCCAGTACTTC

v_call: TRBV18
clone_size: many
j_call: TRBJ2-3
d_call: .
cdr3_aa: CASRRTGRTDTTDTQYF
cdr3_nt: TGTGCCAGCCGCCGGACGGGGCGGACGGACACCACAGATACGCAGTATTTT

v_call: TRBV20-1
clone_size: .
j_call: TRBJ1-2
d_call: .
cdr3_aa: CSARDTRGYTF
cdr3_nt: TGCAGTGCTAGAGACACGAGAGGCTACACCTTC

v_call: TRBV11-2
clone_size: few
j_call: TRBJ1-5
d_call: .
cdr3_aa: CASSLTDSNQPQHF
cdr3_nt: TGTGCCAGCAGTCTAACCGATAGCAATCAGCCCCAGCATTTT

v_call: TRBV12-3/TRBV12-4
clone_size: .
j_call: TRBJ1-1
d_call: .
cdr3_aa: CASTLIQGVSEAFF
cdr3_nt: TGTGCCAGTACTCTAATACAGGGTGTGAGTGAAGCTTTCTTT

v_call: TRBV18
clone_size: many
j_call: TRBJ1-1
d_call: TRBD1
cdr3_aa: CASSPPNRGGTEAFF
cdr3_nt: TGTGCCAGCTCACCACCGAACAGGGGAGGCACTGAAGCTTTCTTT

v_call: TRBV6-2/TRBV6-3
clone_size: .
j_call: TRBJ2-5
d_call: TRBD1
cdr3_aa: CAGRPTGPSETQYF
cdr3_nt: TGTGCCGGCAGACCGACAGGGCCCTCGGAGACCCAGTACTTC

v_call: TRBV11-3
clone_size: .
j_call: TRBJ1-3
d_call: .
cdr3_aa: CASGETVRHGNTIYF
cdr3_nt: TGTGCCAGCGGAGAGACAGTTCGCCATGGAAACACCATATATTTT

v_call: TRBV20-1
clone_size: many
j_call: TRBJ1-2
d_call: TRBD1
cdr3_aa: CSASAGQGIRYGYTF
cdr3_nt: TGCAGTGCTAGCGCAGGACAGGGGATACGCTATGGCTACACCTTC

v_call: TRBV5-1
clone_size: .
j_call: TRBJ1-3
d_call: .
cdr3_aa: CASSPPDGSGNTIYF
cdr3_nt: TGCGCCAGCAGCCCTCCCGACGGGTCCGGAAACACCATATATTTT

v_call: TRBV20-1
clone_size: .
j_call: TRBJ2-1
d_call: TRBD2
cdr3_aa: CSARDSGTSGGRNEQFF
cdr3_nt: TGCAGTGCTAGAGACTCCGGGACTAGCGGGGGTCGTAATGAGCAGTTCTTC

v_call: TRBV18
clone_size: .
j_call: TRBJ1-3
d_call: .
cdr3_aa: CASSPIRSSGNTIYF
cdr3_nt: TGTGCCAGCTCACCAATACGTAGCTCTGGAAACACCATATATTTT

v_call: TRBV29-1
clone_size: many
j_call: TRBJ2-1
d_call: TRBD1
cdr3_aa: CSVLTGVSNEQFF
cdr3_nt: TGCAGCGTTCTCACAGGGGTATCCAATGAGCAGTTCTTC

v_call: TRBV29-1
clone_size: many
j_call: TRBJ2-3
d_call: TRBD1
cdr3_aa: CSVERGRLADTQYF
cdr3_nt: TGCAGCGTTGAAAGGGGGCGTTTAGCAGATACGCAGTATTTT

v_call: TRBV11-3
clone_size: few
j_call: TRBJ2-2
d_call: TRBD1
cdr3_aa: CASSPRDRGSGELFF
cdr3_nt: TGTGCCAGCAGCCCACGGGACAGGGGGTCCGGGGAGCTGTTTTTT

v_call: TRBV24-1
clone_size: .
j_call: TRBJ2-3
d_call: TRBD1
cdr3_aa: CATSDLAGTGADTQYF
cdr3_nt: TGTGCCACCAGTGATTTGGCCGGGACAGGGGCAGATACGCAGTATTTT

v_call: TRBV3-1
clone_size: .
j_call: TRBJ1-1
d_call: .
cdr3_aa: CASSYRQGNTEAFF
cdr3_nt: TGTGCCAGCAGCTACCGGCAGGGGAACACTGAAGCTTTCTTT

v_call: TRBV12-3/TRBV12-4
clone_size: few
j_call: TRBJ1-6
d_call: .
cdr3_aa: CASRGRVYSPLHF
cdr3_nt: TGTGCCAGCAGAGGCAGGGTATACTCACCCCTCCACTTT

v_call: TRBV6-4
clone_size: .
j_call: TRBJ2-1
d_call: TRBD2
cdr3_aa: CASSDSTSGGANPNEQFF
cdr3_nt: TGTGCCAGCAGTGACTCGACTAGCGGGGGGGCAAATCCCAATGAGCAGTTCTTC

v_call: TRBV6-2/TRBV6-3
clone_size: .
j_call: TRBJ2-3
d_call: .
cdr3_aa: CASSYRRYTQYF
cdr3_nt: TGTGCCAGCAGTTATCGTCGATATACGCAGTATTTT

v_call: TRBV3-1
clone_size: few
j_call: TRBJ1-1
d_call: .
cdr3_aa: CASSQAARRGLEAFF
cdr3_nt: TGTGCCAGCAGCCAAGCTGCCCGTCGCGGACTTGAAGCTTTCTTT

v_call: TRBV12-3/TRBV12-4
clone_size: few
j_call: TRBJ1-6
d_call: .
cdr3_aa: CASTQGGRRGNSPLHF
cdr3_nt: TGTGCCAGCACCCAAGGGGGGAGGCGTGGAAATTCACCCCTCCACTTT

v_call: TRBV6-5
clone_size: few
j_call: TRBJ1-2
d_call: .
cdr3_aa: CASSYVSGQAGGYTF
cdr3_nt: TGTGCCAGCAGTTATGTATCCGGCCAGGCGGGAGGCTACACCTTC

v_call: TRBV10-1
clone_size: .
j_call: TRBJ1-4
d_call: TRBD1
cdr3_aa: CASSESGQGKEKLFF
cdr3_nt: TGCGCCAGCAGTGAGTCGGGACAGGGGAAAGAAAAACTGTTTTTT

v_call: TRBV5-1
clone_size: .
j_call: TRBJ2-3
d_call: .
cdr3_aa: CASRFPDTSTDTQYF
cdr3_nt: TGCGCCAGCAGATTCCCCGACACCAGCACAGATACGCAGTATTTT

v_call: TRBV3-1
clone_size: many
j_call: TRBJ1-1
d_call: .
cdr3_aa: CASSRGVNTEAFF
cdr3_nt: TGTGCCAGCAGCCGAGGGGTCAACACTGAAGCTTTCTTT

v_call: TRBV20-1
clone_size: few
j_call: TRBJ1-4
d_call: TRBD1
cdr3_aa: CSASDRGTTNEKLFF
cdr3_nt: TGCAGTGCCTCGGACAGGGGCACAACTAATGAAAAACTGTTTTTT

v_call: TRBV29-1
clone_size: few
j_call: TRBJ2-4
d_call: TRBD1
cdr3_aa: CSIWDRGNQYF
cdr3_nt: TGCAGCATTTGGGACAGGGGGAATCAGTACTTC

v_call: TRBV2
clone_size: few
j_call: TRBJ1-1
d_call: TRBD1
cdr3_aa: CASSYRTGQNTEAFF
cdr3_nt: TGTGCCAGCAGTTACAGGACAGGGCAGAACACTGAAGCTTTCTTT

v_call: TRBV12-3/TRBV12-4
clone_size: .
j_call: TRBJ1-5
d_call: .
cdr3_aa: CASSLGVGLQHF
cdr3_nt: TGTGCCAGCAGCCTGGGGGTCGGGCTCCAGCATTTT

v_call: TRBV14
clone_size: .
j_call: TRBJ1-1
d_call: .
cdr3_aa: CASSQDWGNVNTEAFF
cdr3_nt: TGTGCCAGCAGCCAAGATTGGGGGAATGTGAACACTGAAGCTTTCTTT

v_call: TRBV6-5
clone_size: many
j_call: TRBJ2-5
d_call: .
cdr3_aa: CASRDGRRRGEETQYF
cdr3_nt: TGTGCCAGCAGAGACGGCCGGCGGAGGGGCGAAGAGACCCAGTACTTC

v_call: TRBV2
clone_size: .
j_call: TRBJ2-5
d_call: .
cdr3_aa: CASSTDGGPQETQYF
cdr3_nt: TGTGCCAGCAGCACAGACGGCGGGCCCCAAGAGACCCAGTACTTC

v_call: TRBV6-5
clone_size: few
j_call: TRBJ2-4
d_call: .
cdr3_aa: CASSSPVRTKNIQYF
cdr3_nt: TGTGCCAGCAGCTCCCCAGTACGAACCAAAAACATTCAGTACTTC

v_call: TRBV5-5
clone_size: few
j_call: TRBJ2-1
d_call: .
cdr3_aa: CASSFLAQGFVNEQFF
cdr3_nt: .

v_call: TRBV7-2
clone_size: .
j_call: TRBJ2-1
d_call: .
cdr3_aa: CATIQRGRGNEQFF
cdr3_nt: TGTGCCACAATCCAACGGGGGCGCGGGAATGAGCAGTTCTTC

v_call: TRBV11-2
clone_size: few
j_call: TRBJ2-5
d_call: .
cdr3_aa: CASSWGPTRETQYF
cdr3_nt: TGTGCCAGCAGCTGGGGTCCCACCCGGGAGACCCAGTACTTC

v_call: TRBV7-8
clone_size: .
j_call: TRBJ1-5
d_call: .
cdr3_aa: CASSPRARLLSNQPQHF
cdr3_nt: TGTGCCAGCAGCCCTAGGGCCAGATTGTTAAGCAATCAGCCCCAGCATTTT

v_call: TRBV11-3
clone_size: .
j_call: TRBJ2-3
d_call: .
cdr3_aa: CASSSFDADSDTQYF
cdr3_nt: TGTGCCAGCAGCTCCTTTGACGCGGATTCAGATACGCAGTATTTT

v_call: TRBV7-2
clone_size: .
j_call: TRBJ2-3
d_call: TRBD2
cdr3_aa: CASSLKFVSSGGAGTDTQYF
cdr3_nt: TGTGCCAGCAGCTTAAAGTTTGTGTCTAGCGGGGGGGCCGGCACAGATACGCAGTATTTT

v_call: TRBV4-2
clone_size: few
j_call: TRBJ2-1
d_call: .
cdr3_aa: CASSQVGNEQFF
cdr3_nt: TGTGCCAGCAGCCAAGTCGGGAATGAGCAGTTCTTC

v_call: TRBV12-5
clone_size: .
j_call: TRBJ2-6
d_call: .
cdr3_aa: CASGLPGSGANVLTF
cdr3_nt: TGTGCTAGTGGTCTCCCGGGCTCTGGGGCCAACGTCCTGACTTTC

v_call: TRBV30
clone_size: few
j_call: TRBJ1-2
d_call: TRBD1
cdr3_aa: CAWSPGGGYGYTF
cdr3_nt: TGTGCCTGGAGTCCAGGGGGGGGCTATGGCTACACCTTC

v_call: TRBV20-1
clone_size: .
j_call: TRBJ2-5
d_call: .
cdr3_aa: CSAPRTAGWTQYF
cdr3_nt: TGCAGTGCCCCCCGAACAGCCGGATGGACCCAGTACTTC

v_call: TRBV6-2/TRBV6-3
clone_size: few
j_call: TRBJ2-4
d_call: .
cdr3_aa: CASSYADPRSAKNIQYF
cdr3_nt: TGTGCCAGCAGTTATGCAGACCCGAGGTCAGCCAAAAACATTCAGTACTTC

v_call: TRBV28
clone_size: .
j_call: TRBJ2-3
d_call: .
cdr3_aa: CASGGAASSKNTQYF
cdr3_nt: TGTGCCAGTGGGGGGGCGGCTTCCAGTAAGAATACGCAGTATTTT

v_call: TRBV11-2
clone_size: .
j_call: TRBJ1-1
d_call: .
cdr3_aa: CASSLATGPNTEAFF
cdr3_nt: TGTGCCAGCAGCTTAGCAACAGGCCCGAACACTGAAGCTTTCTTT

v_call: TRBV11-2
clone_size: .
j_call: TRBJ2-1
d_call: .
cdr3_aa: CASSFRPIGNEQFF
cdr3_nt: TGTGCCAGCAGTTTCCGACCAATCGGCAATGAGCAGTTCTTC

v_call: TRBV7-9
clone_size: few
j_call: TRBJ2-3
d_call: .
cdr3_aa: CASSLGPNPTQYF
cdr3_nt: TGTGCCAGCAGCTTAGGCCCGAACCCTACGCAGTATTTT

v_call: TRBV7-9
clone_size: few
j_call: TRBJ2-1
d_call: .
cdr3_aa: CASSLPKGHQFF
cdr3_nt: TGTGCCAGCAGCCTACCGAAGGGACACCAGTTCTTC

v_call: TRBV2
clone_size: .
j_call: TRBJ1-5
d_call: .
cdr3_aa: CASMLARNQPQHF
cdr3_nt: TGTGCCAGCATGTTGGCAAGGAATCAGCCCCAGCATTTT

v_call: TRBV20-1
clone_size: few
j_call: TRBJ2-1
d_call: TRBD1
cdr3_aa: CSAGGGQGYNEQFF
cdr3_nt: TGCAGTGCGGGCGGGGGACAGGGATACAATGAGCAGTTCTTC

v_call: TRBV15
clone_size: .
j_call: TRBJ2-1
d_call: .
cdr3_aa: CATSSAGEGYNEQFF
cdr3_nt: TGTGCCACCAGCAGTGCCGGCGAAGGATACAATGAGCAGTTCTTC

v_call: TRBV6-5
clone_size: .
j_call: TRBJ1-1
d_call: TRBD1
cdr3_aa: CASSEGSRGQAFF
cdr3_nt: TGTGCCAGCAGTGAGGGGTCAAGGGGGCAAGCTTTCTTT

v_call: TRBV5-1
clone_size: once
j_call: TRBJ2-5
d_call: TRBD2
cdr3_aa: CASSLEMSGGPQETQYF
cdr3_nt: TGCGCCAGCAGCTTGGAAATGAGCGGGGGCCCTCAAGAGACCCAGTACTTC

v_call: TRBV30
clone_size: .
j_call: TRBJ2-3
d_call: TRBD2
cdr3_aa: CAWSLGTSGVGTQYF
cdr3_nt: TGTGCCTGGAGCCTCGGGACTAGCGGGGTTGGTACGCAGTATTTT